These 12 T cell receptor beta chains share one sample of origin, sequenced in a study of T-cell reconstitution after alpha-beta-depleted transplantation in children (dated by TCRdb to the mid-2010s). To prepare the library, PCR was applied. Sequencing was performed on an Illumina HiSeq 2500. TCR library preparation used molecular barcoding, with unique molecular identifiers applied to normalize quantification of the TCRbeta repertoire. TCRdb cleaned the public reads at Q25 with fastp, built clones with MiXCR and kept in-frame beta chains. All rows with the same CDR3 protein become a single entry with the most common DNA and genes. This sample comprises about 440,000 distinct CDR3 sequences, roughly 44% of them detected only once. Approximately 25% of the sample comes from the top ten. Interpreted using the paper, the treatment or condition label stands for: allogeneic hematopoietic cell transplantation with graft depleted of TCRalphabeta T cells and CD19 B cells.

Sample: PBMCs, taken before TCRalphabeta/CD19-depleted stem cell transplant. Every receptor here comes from a girl aged 2-15 years with aplastic anemia, due to receive a stem cell transplant.

This chain connects TRBV7-9 to TRBJ2-3; 8 bases are a match to TRBD2. Germline V gene sequence: CDR1 SEHNR, CDR2 FQNEAQ (reference sequence). Trimming at V came to 8 bases and at J to 3 bases, leaving 7 bases not matched to a gene. The CDR3 runs 14 residues. DNA of the CDR3: TGTGCCAGCGAAGCGGGAGAGGTGACAGATACGCAGTATTTT. Translation gives CASEAGEVTDTQYF.

In this sample, this clonotype turned up many times. The V gene is TRBV12-3 or TRBV12-4, the J gene TRBJ2-7, with 7 bases lining up with TRBD1. This CDR3 region has 14 residues. Trimming at V came to 6 bases and at J to 3 bases, leaving 8 bases not matched to a gene. The CDR3 protein is CASSIRGGGYEQYF. Here the CDR3 DNA reads TGTGCCAGCAGCATTAGAGGGGGCGGCTACGAGCAGTACTTC.

V gene TRBV20-1 combines with J gene TRBJ1-5, with TRBD1 as a possible D gene (5 bases). The CDR3 length is 14 residues. V gave up 4 bases and J gave up 5 bases, with 15 bases separating them. Germline V gives CDR1 DFQATT, CDR2 SNEGSKA (reference sequence). This CDR3 is CSAILPGVHQPQHF. The CDR3, as DNA: TGCAGTGCTATCCTCCCGGGGGTGCATCAGCCCCAGCATTTT.

This chain links TRBV29-1 with TRBJ2-3, with 10 bases fitting TRBD2. V trimming: 3 bases; J trimming: 1 base; junction bases outside the gene matches: 1. The CDR3 runs 14 residues. Germline V lookup: CDR1 SQVTM, CDR2 ANQGSEA. The CDR3 region has the DNA TGCAGCGTTGACACTAGCGGGGGCACAGATACGCAGTATTTT. Its translation is CSVDTSGGTDTQYF.

This chain joins TRBV5-6 and TRBJ2-5, with 9 bases fitting TRBD1. Germline assignment: CDR1 SGHDT and CDR2 YYEEEE. V shed 4 bases, J shed 4 bases, and the junction held 8 bases outside the gene matches. This CDR3 contains 15 residues. In DNA form, the CDR3 reads TGTGCCAGCAGCGGAAAGGGACAGGGAGGAGAGACCCAGTACTTC. It encodes CASSGKGQGGETQYF.

The chain is built from TRBV19 and TRBJ2-7; a possible D gene is TRBD2 (6 bases). CDR3 length: 13 amino acids. Trimming cost V 3 bases and J 5 bases, with 11 bases left between them. Germline CDR1 reads LNHDA; CDR2 reads SQIVND (reference sequence). The CDR3 nucleotides are TGTGCCAGTAGTATGCGGGGCAACGACGAGCAGTACTTC. It codes for CASSMRGNDEQYF. Filled out from reference TRBV19 and TRBJ2-7, the complete variable domain reads DGGITQSPKYLFRKEGQNVTLSCEQNLNHDAMYWYRQDPGQGLRLIYYSQIVNDFQKGDIAEGYSVSREKKESFPLTVTSAQKNPTAFYLCASSMRGNDEQYFGPGTRLTVT.

In this sample, this clonotype turned up once. The CDR3 region has the DNA TGTGCCAGCAGCCCCGGAGAGTGGACCATCAATGAGCAGTTCTTC. Protein: CASSPGEWTINEQFF. V gene TRBV7-2 combines with J gene TRBJ2-1; D gene uncertain. V was trimmed by 5 bases and J by 6 bases, leaving 17 bases between them. This CDR3 has 15 residues. The germline gives CDR1 SGHTA, CDR2 FQGNSA.

The V gene is TRBV5-1, the J gene TRBJ2-2, with D unresolved. The germline V gene has CDR1 SGHRS and CDR2 YFSETQ. The CDR3 totals 16 residues. The V end lost 2 bases, the J end lost 6 bases, and 17 bases lay between the germline ends. This chain's CDR3 is CASSFTATGFSGELFF. CDR3 nucleotides: TGCGCCAGCAGCTTTACGGCCACCGGGTTCTCCGGGGAGCTGTTTTTT.

This clonotype was observed at least ten times. The V gene is TRBV15, the J gene TRBJ2-7; D is unclear. V lost 0 bases and J lost 4, with 10 bases in between. CDR1 and CDR2 from the germline V gene are LNHNV and YYDKDF (reference sequence). The CDR3 is 14 amino acids. The CDR3 bases are TGTGCCACCAGCAGAGATGTGGGCAGGTACGAGCAGTACTTC. This codes for CATSRDVGRYEQYF.

This clonotype has more than one count but fewer than ten. The V gene is TRBV6-5, the J gene TRBJ2-2; no definite D call. This CDR3 is 16 amino acids long. Trimming shortened V by 0 bases and J by 2 bases, and 10 bases separated the two germline ends. CDR1 and CDR2 (germline): MNHEY, SVGAGI. As DNA, the CDR3 is TGTGCCAGCAGTTACTCATTTAGGGCAAACACCGGGGAGCTGTTTTTT. It yields the protein CASSYSFRANTGELFF.

This rearrangement joins TRBV6-5 to TRBJ2-7; D may be TRBD2 (5 bases). The CDR3 contains 15 residues. CDR1 and CDR2 from the germline V gene are MNHEY and SVGAGI. Trimming shortened V by 5 bases and J by 7 bases, and 21 bases separated the two germline ends. CDR3 nucleotides: TGTGCCAGCAGTCACCGAGGTGAGCGGTCTAGAGAGCAGTACTTC. Its translation is CASSHRGERSREQYF.

This clonotype came up once. CDR3 sequence reads: CASSLRLAGEPRTDTQYF. CDR3 DNA sequence: TGCGCCAGCAGCTTGCGTCTAGCGGGGGAACCTCGCACAGATACGCAGTATTTT. The chain is built from TRBV5-1 and TRBJ2-3, with 10 nucleotides matching TRBD2. With V trimmed by 1 base and J by 1 base, 9 bases remained unmatched. The CDR3 has 18 amino acids. Germline V CDR1 and CDR2: SGHRS, YFSETQ.